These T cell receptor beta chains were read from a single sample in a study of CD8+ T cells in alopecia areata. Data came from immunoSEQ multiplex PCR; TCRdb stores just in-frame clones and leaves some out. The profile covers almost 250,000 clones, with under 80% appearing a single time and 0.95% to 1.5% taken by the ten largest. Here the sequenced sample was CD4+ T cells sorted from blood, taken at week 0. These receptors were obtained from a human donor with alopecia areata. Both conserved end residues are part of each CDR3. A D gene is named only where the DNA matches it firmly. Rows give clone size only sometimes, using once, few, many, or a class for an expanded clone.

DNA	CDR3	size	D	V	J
TGTGCCAGCAGGCCAAGGGATAGGACACCCCTCCACTTT	CASRPRDRTPLHF	few	.	TRBV27	TRBJ1-6
TGTGCCAGCAGGGCACAGGGCTACGAGCAGTACTTC	CASRAQGYEQYF	.	.	TRBV5-6	TRBJ2-7
TGCAGCGTTGCAGTCGGGTCCGCCTACGAGCAGTACTTC	CSVAVGSAYEQYF	.	.	TRBV29-1	TRBJ2-7
TGTGCCTGGAGTACCTCCGGAAAGCCGGATCAGCCCCAGCATTTT	CAWSTSGKPDQPQHF	few	.	TRBV30	TRBJ1-5
TGTGCCAGCAGTGGGGTGAACACTGAAGCTTTCTTT	CASSGVNTEAFF	.	.	TRBV6-1	TRBJ1-1
TGTGCCTGGACGACAGGGGTCTACAATGAGCAGTTCTTC	CAWTTGVYNEQFF	.	TRBD1	TRBV30	TRBJ2-1
TGCGCCAGCAGCTTGGTTGCTGCAGGGAACTATGGCTACACCTTC	CASSLVAAGNYGYTF	once	.	TRBV5-1	TRBJ1-2
TGTGCCAGTAGTCTCCCGACAGGGGGGGACACTGAAGCTTTCTTT	CASSLPTGGDTEAFF	.	TRBD1	TRBV19	TRBJ1-1
TGTGCCAGCAGCTCCGGGGTTGAAGCTTTCTTT	CASSSGVEAFF	.	.	TRBV7-8	TRBJ1-1
TGTGCCAGCGTCCCGTTGACTAGCGGGGGGCGAAGTACGCAGTATTTT	CASVPLTSGGRSTQYF	.	TRBD2	TRBV2	TRBJ2-3
TGCGCCAGCAGCTTGGAGACCCCCGAGACCCAGTACTTC	CASSLETPETQYF	.	.	TRBV5-1	TRBJ2-5
TGTGCCAGCAGCTTAACTTTGCGGGGACGGTACGAGCAGTACTTC	CASSLTLRGRYEQYF	.	.	TRBV7-2	TRBJ2-7
TGTGCCAGCAGTAATAGGGAACCGGGACAGCAAGAGACCCAGTACTTC	CASSNREPGQQETQYF	few	.	TRBV21-1	TRBJ2-5
TGCGCCAGCAGCCTGGGCCTAGAAGCTTTCTTT	CASSLGLEAFF	.	.	TRBV5-1	TRBJ1-1
TGTGCCAGCAGCTTAGGGGGCGGCCAGCCCCAGCATTTT	CASSLGGGQPQHF	.	.	TRBV7-9	TRBJ1-5
TGCAGCGTTAAACGTGCGGTTGGGCCGAACACTGAAGCTTTCTTT	CSVKRAVGPNTEAFF	once	.	TRBV29-1	TRBJ1-1
TGCGCCAGCAGTCAATCGGCATCACAGGGGCGAACCTACGAGCAGTACTTC	CASSQSASQGRTYEQYF	.	TRBD1	TRBV23-1	TRBJ2-7
TGTGCCAGCAGCCGGACAGGGAGACAGACCCAGTACTTC	CASSRTGRQTQYF	few	TRBD1	TRBV27	TRBJ2-5
TGCGCCAGCAGCCAGGCAACGGGCCTATTGGGCAATCAGCCCCAGCATTTT	CASSQATGLLGNQPQHF	few	.	TRBV4-1	TRBJ1-5
TGTGCCTGGAGTTCCACCCCAGGACCCGCAGGGACCCAGTACTTC	CAWSSTPGPAGTQYF	.	.	TRBV30	TRBJ2-5
TGCGCCAGCAAGGAGACAGGGGTGGATACGCAGTATTTT	CASKETGVDTQYF	.	TRBD1	TRBV5-1	TRBJ2-3
TGTGCCAGCAGTTCAGACAGGGGCCTTTACAATGAGCAGTTCTTC	CASSSDRGLYNEQFF	.	TRBD1	TRBV6-5	TRBJ2-1
TGCAGCGTTGGCAGGGGCGACAATCAGCCCCAGCATTTT	CSVGRGDNQPQHF	.	.	TRBV29-1	TRBJ1-5
TGTGCCTGGAGCCGGGGTGAAGCTTTCTTT	CAWSRGEAFF	.	.	TRBV30	TRBJ1-1
TGTGCCAGCAGTTACCTTGCGGGGAGGACAGATACGCAGTATTTT	CASSYLAGRTDTQYF	.	.	TRBV6-5	TRBJ2-3
TGTGCCAGCAGACCCGTTGCGTGGGGCAATCAGCCCCAGCATTTT	CASRPVAWGNQPQHF	.	.	TRBV27	TRBJ1-5
TGCAGCGTTGACCCCGGGACAGGGGTTGGCTACGAGCAGTACTTC	CSVDPGTGVGYEQYF	.	TRBD1	TRBV29-1	TRBJ2-7
TGCAGCGTTGATGGGAGCTCCTACAATGAGCAGTTCTTC	CSVDGSSYNEQFF	few	.	TRBV29-1	TRBJ2-1
TGCGCCAGCAGCCAAGAGACGGGGCAGGGCAATCAGCCCCAGCATTTT	CASSQETGQGNQPQHF	.	.	TRBV4-1	TRBJ1-5
TGTGCCACCAGCAGTAGGCGGGTTACCTACGAGCAGTACTTC	CATSSRRVTYEQYF	once	.	TRBV15	TRBJ2-7
TGTGCCATCAGTGAGTCGAATTGGGATGAGCAGTTCTTC	CAISESNWDEQFF	.	.	TRBV10-3	TRBJ2-1
TGTGCCAGCAGCTGGGCCGTTGGGACAGCTTATGGCTACACCTTC	CASSWAVGTAYGYTF	.	TRBD1	TRBV7-2	TRBJ1-2
TGCAGCGCCGGACTAGGGGGGGGGCAAGAGACCCAGTACTTC	CSAGLGGGQETQYF	.	.	TRBV29-1	TRBJ2-5
TGTGCCACCAGCAGAGGACAGCTCAATCAGCCCCAGCATTTT	CATSRGQLNQPQHF	.	.	TRBV15	TRBJ1-5
TGTGCCAGAATCGCGGCACGGTGGAGCTTC	CARIAARWSF	.	.	TRBV19	TRBJ2-7
TGTGCCTGGGAGAGGGGGGCCAGCGGCTACACCTTC	CAWERGASGYTF	.	.	TRBV30	TRBJ1-2
TGTGCCAGCAAATGGACAGGGCGGGTTGGGACCGACGAGCAGTACTTC	CASKWTGRVGTDEQYF	once	TRBD1	TRBV27	TRBJ2-7
TGTGCCAGCAGTTTACTAAGCACCACATCTGAAGCTTTCTTT	CASSLLSTTSEAFF	few	.	TRBV27	TRBJ1-1
TGTGCCAGCAGAGGAAGCTCCTATAATTCACCCCTCCACTTT	CASRGSSYNSPLHF	.	.	TRBV7-2	TRBJ1-6
TGTGCCAGCAGCGTAGAAACCCACAGCTCTGGAAACACCATATATTTT	CASSVETHSSGNTIYF	.	.	TRBV9	TRBJ1-3
TGCAGCGTTGTAGTCGGGAACACAGATACGCAGTATTTT	CSVVVGNTDTQYF	.	.	TRBV29-1	TRBJ2-3
TGTGCCTGGAGCTACCAAGCCACAGATACGCAGTATTTT	CAWSYQATDTQYF	.	.	TRBV30	TRBJ2-3
TGTGCCATCGCCGACGACAGGGGGGGCTCCTACGAGCAGTACTTC	CAIADDRGGSYEQYF	.	TRBD1	TRBV6-1	TRBJ2-7
TGCAGCTTTACAGGGAACCAAGAGACCCAGTACTTC	CSFTGNQETQYF	.	.	TRBV29-1	TRBJ2-5
TGTGCCATCACCACGGAGAGTCGGACGGTCAAGTTCTCCTATAATTCACCCCTCCACTTT	CAITTESRTVKFSYNSPLHF	.	.	TRBV10-3	TRBJ1-6
TGCAGTGCTAGACTAGCGGGGGCGCAGTATTTT	CSARLAGAQYF	.	TRBD2	TRBV20-1	TRBJ2-3
TGCGCCAGCAGTCCCCCTGGCAATGAGCAGTTCTTC	CASSPPGNEQFF	.	.	TRBV5-1	TRBJ2-1
TGTGCCTGGAGTTCCGGGACAGGGGCCAGTAATGAAAAACTGTTTTTT	CAWSSGTGASNEKLFF	.	TRBD1	TRBV30	TRBJ1-4
TGTGCCAGCAGCCCGTTGGGGCGCGGGGGCTACACCTTC	CASSPLGRGGYTF	.	.	TRBV7-3	TRBJ1-2
TGTGCCAGCAGCGTAGTCGGGACTGGGGCCAACGTCCTGACTTTC	CASSVVGTGANVLTF	.	.	TRBV9	TRBJ2-6
TGTGCCTACCTAGCACGGGCAACTAATGAAAAACTGTTTTTT	CAYLARATNEKLFF	.	.	TRBV30	TRBJ1-4
TGTGCCAGCAGCCGGGACAGGGTCGGGGAGCAGTACTTC	CASSRDRVGEQYF	.	TRBD1	TRBV5-6	TRBJ2-5
TGTGCCGTTCAGACGGGGGCCAACGTCCTGACTTTC	CAVQTGANVLTF	.	.	TRBV6-6	TRBJ2-6
TGTGCCAGCAGTGAAGCGGTGGGAGGAGAGACCCAGTACTTC	CASSEAVGGETQYF	once	.	TRBV2	TRBJ2-5
TGTGCCTGGTGCGGACAGGGAATGGGTCAGCCCCAGCATTTT	CAWCGQGMGQPQHF	once	TRBD1	TRBV30	TRBJ1-5